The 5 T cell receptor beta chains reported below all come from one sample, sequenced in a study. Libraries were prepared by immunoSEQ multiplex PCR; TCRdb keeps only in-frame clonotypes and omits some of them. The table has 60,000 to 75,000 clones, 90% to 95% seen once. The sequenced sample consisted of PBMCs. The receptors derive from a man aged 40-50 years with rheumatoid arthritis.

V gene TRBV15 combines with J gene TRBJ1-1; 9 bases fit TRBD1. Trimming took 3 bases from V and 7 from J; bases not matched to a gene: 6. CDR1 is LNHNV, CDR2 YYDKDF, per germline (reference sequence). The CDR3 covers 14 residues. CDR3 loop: CATSRTGGTFEAFF. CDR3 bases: TGTGCCACCAGCAGGACAGGGGGTACTTTTGAAGCTTTCTTT.

In DNA form, the CDR3 reads TGCGCCAGCAGTTTACAGGGGGCGGAAGGCGGCTACACCTTC. Translation gives CASSLQGAEGGYTF. V usage is TRBV5-1 and J usage is TRBJ1-2; the match to TRBD1 covers 9 bases. CDR3 size: 14 residues. CDR1 and CDR2 (germline): SGHRS, YFSETQ. Trimming took 5 bases from V and 8 from J; bases not matched to a gene: 10.

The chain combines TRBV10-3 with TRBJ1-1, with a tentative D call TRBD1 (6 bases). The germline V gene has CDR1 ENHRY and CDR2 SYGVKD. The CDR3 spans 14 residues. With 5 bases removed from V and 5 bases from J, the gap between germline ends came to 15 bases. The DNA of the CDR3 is TGTGCCATCAGTCAACAGGGTCGTCGGACTGAAGCTTTCTTT. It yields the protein CAISQQGRRTEAFF.

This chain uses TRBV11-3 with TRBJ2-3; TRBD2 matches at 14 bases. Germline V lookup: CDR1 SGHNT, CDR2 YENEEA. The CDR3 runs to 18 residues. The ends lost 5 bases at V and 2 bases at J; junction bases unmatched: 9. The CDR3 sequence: CASSPGTSGGSHTDTQYF. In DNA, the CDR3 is TGTGCCAGCAGCCCCGGGACTAGCGGGGGTTCCCACACAGATACGCAGTATTTT.

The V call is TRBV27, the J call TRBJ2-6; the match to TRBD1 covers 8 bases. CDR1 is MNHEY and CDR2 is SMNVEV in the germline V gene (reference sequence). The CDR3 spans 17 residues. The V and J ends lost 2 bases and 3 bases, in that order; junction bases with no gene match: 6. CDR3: CASSLGQGARGANVLTF. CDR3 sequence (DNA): TGTGCCAGCAGTTTAGGGCAGGGGGCGCGTGGGGCCAACGTCCTGACTTTC.